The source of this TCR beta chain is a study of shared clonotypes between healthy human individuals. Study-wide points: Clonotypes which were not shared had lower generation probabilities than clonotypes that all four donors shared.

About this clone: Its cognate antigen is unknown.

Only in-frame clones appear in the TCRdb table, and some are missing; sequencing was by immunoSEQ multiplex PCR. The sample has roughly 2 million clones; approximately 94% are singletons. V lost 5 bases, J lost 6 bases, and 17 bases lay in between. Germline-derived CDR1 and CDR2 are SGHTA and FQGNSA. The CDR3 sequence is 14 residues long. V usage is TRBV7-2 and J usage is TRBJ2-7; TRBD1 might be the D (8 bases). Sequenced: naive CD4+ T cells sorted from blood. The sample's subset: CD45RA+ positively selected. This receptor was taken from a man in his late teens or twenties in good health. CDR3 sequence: CASSPTGGVREQYF. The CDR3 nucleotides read TGTGCCAGCAGCCCTACAGGGGGGGTCCGCGAGCAGTACTTC.